The 32 T cell receptor beta chains presented below share a single source sample, sequenced in a study of blood T cells in healthy people across ages. A second PCR of roughly 6 to 12 cycles used a sample-barcoded 5' primer and a J-beta primer mix. From the 5' RACE reads, TCRdb called clonotypes with MiXCR, one entry per CDR3 protein. In the table there are some 900,000 distinct CDR3 sequences, roughly 50% of which are singletons. Sequenced material: blood. The receptor set was obtained from a man aged 30 to 45 in good health.

There are a few counts of this clonotype. This rearrangement joins TRBV4-2 to TRBJ2-5; D is ambiguous. The CDR3 is 14 amino acids. Germline loops: CDR1 LGHNA, CDR2 YNFKEQ. V lost 0 bases, J lost 7 bases, and 12 bases lay in between. CDR3 in DNA: TGTGCCAGCAGCCAAGATTTGAGGTCCGGGACCCAGTACTTC. Its protein is CASSQDLRSGTQYF.

The chain is built from TRBV20-1 and TRBJ1-2; 8 nucleotides align to TRBD1. Trimming took 4 bases from V and 7 from J; bases not matched to a gene: 8. CDR1 and CDR2 from the germline V gene are DFQATT and SNEGSKA (reference sequence). The CDR3 contains 13 residues. CDR3 coding DNA: TGCAGTGCTACTGCGACAGGGGCGGGTGGCTACACCTTC. Protein: CSATATGAGGYTF.

The chain uses TRBV6-2 or TRBV6-3 and TRBJ2-7, with a tentative D call TRBD2 (6 bases). The CDR3 consists of 13 residues. Per germline, CDR1 MNHEY and CDR2 SVGEGT. V lost 5 bases and J lost 11, with 19 bases in between. CDR3 nucleotide sequence: TGTGCCAGCAGTACCCTGAGGAGTGGGAGGAAGTACTTC. Translating it yields CASSTLRSGRKYF.

In DNA form, the CDR3 reads TGTGCCAGCAGACTGGACAGGCGCACAGATACGCAGTATTTT. As protein: CASRLDRRTDTQYF. V usage is TRBV7-9 and J usage is TRBJ2-3; the match to TRBD1 covers 7 bases. V was pared by 6 bases and J by 1 base, with 4 bases of the junction left unmatched. The CDR3 length is 14 residues. The germline gives CDR1 SEHNR, CDR2 FQNEAQ (reference sequence).

The rearrangement uses TRBV25-1 and TRBJ2-4; D might be TRBD1 or TRBD2, each matching 5 bases. The DNA matches TRBJ2-5 better at its end, which makes the J call doubtful. The germline CDR1 and CDR2 sequences are MGHDK and SYGVNS. CDR3 length: 14 residues. The CDR3, as DNA: TGTGCCAGCAGTCTTGGGGGTGCCAAAGAGACCCAGTACTTC. Its translation: CASSLGGAKETQYF.

The V call is TRBV7-2, the J call TRBJ2-3, with 9 bases aligning to TRBD2. V gave up 2 bases and J gave up 6 bases; unmatched junction bases: 6. CDR1 and CDR2 (germline): SGHTA, FQGNSA. This CDR3 comprises 15 residues. CDR3 sequence reads: CASSLLAGYADTQYF. The CDR3 coding sequence is TGTGCCAGCAGCTTACTAGCGGGGTACGCGGATACGCAGTATTTT.

The genes are TRBV9 and TRBJ1-3, with D unresolved. The CDR3 is 15 amino acids. V was pared by 0 bases and J by 0 bases, with 7 bases between. Germline V lookup: CDR1 SGDLS, CDR2 YYNGEE. Here the CDR3 reads CASSVGARSGNTIYF. For the CDR3, the DNA is TGTGCCAGCAGCGTAGGGGCCCGCTCTGGAAACACCATATATTTT.

A note on this clonotype: The CDR3 carries no conserved terminal phenylalanine or tryptophan, so it likely arises from a read error. The chain has TRBV7-9 and TRBJ2-1; 8 bases line up with TRBD1. V lost 4 bases to trimming and J lost 2 bases; unmatched junction nucleotides: 4. The CDR3 is 15 amino acids. Per germline, CDR1 SEHNR and CDR2 FQNEAQ (reference sequence). CDR3 in DNA: TGTGCCAGCAGCTCGACAGGGGCGGCCTACAATGAGCAGTTCTTG. Its protein is CASSSTGAAYNEQFL.

The chain joins TRBV6-1 to TRBJ1-2; TRBD1 agrees at 9 bases. The germline CDR1 and CDR2 sequences are MNHNS and SASEGT. The CDR3 is 13 residues long. Trimming at V came to 2 bases and at J to 6 bases, leaving 1 base not matched to a gene. The CDR3 loop is CASSEHRGHGYTF. CDR3 coding DNA: TGTGCCAGCAGTGAACACAGGGGGCATGGCTACACCTTC.

As for this clonotype: Compared with germline, one end of the junction differs, possibly owing to a read error. This chain uses TRBV7-8 with TRBJ1-5; TRBD1 is a possible D gene (5 bases). This CDR3 is built from 15 residues. Germline CDR1 SGHVS, CDR2 FQNEAQ. The CDR3 DNA is TGTGCCGGCAGCCAGGGACTGGGGAGGGATCAGCCCCAGCATTTT. It encodes CAGSQGLGRDQPQHF.

The chain uses TRBV5-1 and TRBJ2-5, with a weak D call TRBD2 (5 bases). This CDR3 region has 15 residues. Deletions cut 2 bases from V and 0 bases from J, with 11 bases between. CDR1 SGHRS and CDR2 YFSETQ come from the germline V gene. The CDR3 bases are TGCGCCAGCAGCTTAAAAGAGGGTTACCAAGAGACCCAGTACTTC. Protein: CASSLKEGYQETQYF.

The chain combines TRBV4-1 with TRBJ1-2, with D perhaps matching TRBD1 (6 bases). Germline assignment: CDR1 MGHRA and CDR2 YSYEKL. V lost 0 bases and J 6 bases, leaving 11 bases between the germline ends. CDR3 size: 14 residues. The CDR3: CASSQDRDNNGYTF. DNA of the CDR3: TGCGCCAGCAGCCAAGACAGGGACAATAATGGCTACACCTTC.

The rearrangement links TRBV6-5 to TRBJ1-2; D perhaps matches TRBD1 (5 bases). The CDR3 has 15 residues. Germline V gene sequence: CDR1 MNHEY, CDR2 SVGAGI. Trimming cost V 7 bases and J 2 bases, with 17 bases left between them. The CDR3 spells CASTVSGTANYGYTF. CDR3 DNA sequence: TGTGCCAGCACCGTATCTGGGACGGCAAACTATGGCTACACCTTC.

This clonotype was found many times. The rearrangement uses TRBV4-2 and TRBJ2-3, with 8 nucleotides matching TRBD2. The CDR3 covers 17 residues. J gave up 5 bases and V 0 bases, and 10 bases lay outside the gene matches. Germline-derived CDR1 and CDR2 are LGHNA and YNFKEQ. This chain's CDR3 is CASSQDQRGGMGDTQYF. CDR3 bases: TGTGCCAGCAGCCAAGATCAACGGGGGGGTATGGGAGATACGCAGTATTTT.

The rearrangement links TRBV10-3 to TRBJ1-1; 7 bases align to TRBD1. This CDR3 has 14 amino acids. CDR1 ENHRY and CDR2 SYGVKD come from the germline V gene. The J segment lost 4 bases and the V segment lost 2 bases, leaving 4 bases of the junction unmatched. The CDR3 bases are TGTGCCATCAGTGAGCGTCCAGGGGGCACTGAAGCTTTCTTT. Translating it yields CAISERPGGTEAFF.

V gene TRBV20-1 combines with J gene TRBJ1-2; TRBD1 agrees at 9 bases. The germline gives CDR1 DFQATT, CDR2 SNEGSKA (reference sequence). The CDR3 is made up of 15 amino acids. V lost 1 base, J lost 8 bases, and 11 bases stayed unmatched. The DNA for the CDR3 is TGCAGTGCTAGAGGCCGAGTACAGGGGGCAAAAGGCTACACCTTC. Protein product: CSARGRVQGAKGYTF.

The J gene is TRBJ2-4, the V gene TRBV7-2, with 7 bases identical to TRBD2. Trimming at V came to 1 base and at J to 4 bases, leaving 7 bases not matched to a gene. CDR1 and CDR2 (germline): SGHTA, FQGNSA. The length of the CDR3 is 16 residues. The CDR3 nucleotides are TGTGCCAGCAGCTTAGATGGCGGGGGACTAAAAAACATTCAGTACTTC. It is translated as CASSLDGGGLKNIQYF.

The table lists this clonotype with many counts. The chain joins TRBV20-1 to TRBJ2-7; no reliable D call. Germline CDR1 is DFQATT and CDR2 is SNEGSKA (reference sequence). V was trimmed by 0 bases and J by 4 bases, leaving 7 bases between them. This CDR3 spans 12 amino acids. In DNA, the CDR3 is TGCAGTGCTAGAGATGGTGGGTACGAGCAGTACTTC. It is translated as CSARDGGYEQYF.

The chain is built from TRBV29-1 and TRBJ2-6; 7 bases fit TRBD1. This CDR3 contains 16 residues. V lost 7 bases, J lost 2 bases, and 11 bases stayed unmatched. Germline values: CDR1 SQVTM, CDR2 ANQGSEA. The CDR3 nucleotides are TGCAGCGCCACGACAGGGTCCATGCCTGGGGCCAACGTCCTGACTTTC. Its translation is CSATTGSMPGANVLTF.

The rearrangement uses TRBV4-3 and TRBJ1-1, with D uncertain. CDR3 size: 15 residues. Germline-derived CDR1 and CDR2 are LGHNA and YSLEER. V was cut by 0 bases and J by 0 bases, with 8 bases left in between. CDR3 sequence reads: CASSQDIILNTEAFF. In nucleotides, the CDR3 is TGCGCCAGCAGCCAAGATATAATACTGAACACTGAAGCTTTCTTT.

This clonotype occurred a few times. The rearrangement uses TRBV9 and TRBJ2-4; 10 bases are shared with TRBD1. The J call is in doubt because the DNA end fits TRBJ2-7 better. Germline V gives CDR1 SGDLS, CDR2 YYNGEE. The CDR3 runs to 14 residues. CDR3 amino acids: CASSVGTGGVEQYF. In DNA form, the CDR3 reads TGTGCCAGCAGCGTAGGGACAGGGGGTGTCGAGCAGTACTTC.

This clonotype was picked up one time. V is TRBV20-1 and J is TRBJ1-5, with 10 bases identical to TRBD1. Trimming removed 2 bases from V and 4 bases from J; junction bases left unmatched: 5. The CDR3 covers 15 residues. Per germline, CDR1 DFQATT and CDR2 SNEGSKA (reference sequence). This CDR3 is CSARPTGGINQPQHF. The CDR3 DNA sequence: TGCAGTGCTAGACCGACAGGGGGCATAAATCAGCCCCAGCATTTT.

This rearrangement joins TRBV4-3 to TRBJ2-7; 7 bases are a match to TRBD1. Germline V gives CDR1 LGHNA, CDR2 YSLEER. The CDR3 runs to 15 residues. V lost 0 bases and J lost 5; bases outside the gene matches: 7. CDR3 in amino acids: CASSQEWAGGHEQYF. The CDR3 DNA sequence: TGCGCCAGCAGCCAAGAATGGGCAGGGGGACACGAGCAGTACTTC.

The table lists this clonotype with many counts. The V call is TRBV14, the J call TRBJ1-1; TRBD1 matches 7 bases. The CDR3 totals 18 residues. CDR1 is SGHDN, CDR2 FVKESK, per germline. J gave up 1 base and V 3 bases, and 14 bases lay outside the gene matches. In DNA, the CDR3 is TGTGCCAGCAGCCACTTGGACAGGAGGGCTGCCGGGAACACTGAAGCTTTCTTT. Amino acid sequence: CASSHLDRRAAGNTEAFF.

The V call is TRBV20-1, the J call TRBJ2-1; 8 nucleotides line up with TRBD1. Germline loops: CDR1 DFQATT, CDR2 SNEGSKA (reference sequence). V lost 7 bases and J lost 6; bases outside the gene matches: 8. CDR3 length: 13 residues. CDR3: CSGQDRALNEQFF. CDR3 sequence (DNA): TGCAGTGGCCAGGACAGGGCCCTCAATGAGCAGTTCTTC.

This chain uses TRBV18 with TRBJ2-2, with D unclear. The germline CDR1 and CDR2 sequences are KGHSH and LQKENI. The CDR3 covers 13 residues. V was shortened by 3 bases and J by 8 bases, with 10 bases between the two germline ends. The CDR3, as DNA: TGTGCCAGCTCACCCTGGAGTAGTGGGGAGCTGTTTTTT. It is translated as CASSPWSSGELFF.

The table lists this clonotype with a count of one. At one of its ends the junction is not consistent with the germline gene, which may arise from a read error. The V call is TRBV20-1, the J call TRBJ1-4; D might be TRBD1 (6 bases). From germline, CDR1 is DFQATT and CDR2 SNEGSKA (reference sequence). The CDR3 has 14 amino acids. This chain's CDR3 is CSARGGAHREKPFF. Here the CDR3 DNA reads TGCAGTGCTAGAGGGGGGGCGCATCGTGAAAAACCGTTTTTT.

V usage is TRBV6-1 and J usage is TRBJ2-4; D not certain. The CDR3 runs to 12 residues. Trimming pared 5 bases from V and 5 bases from J, leaving 7 bases between. Germline lookup yields CDR1 MNHNS and CDR2 SASEGT. The CDR3 DNA reads as TGTGCCAGCAGTTTGTCCCAAAACATTCAGTACTTC. Its protein is CASSLSQNIQYF.

This clonotype was counted between two and nine times. The genes are TRBV20-1 and TRBJ1-1, with 8 bases identical to TRBD1. The CDR3 contains 13 residues. V dropped 3 bases and J dropped 9; count of bases not matched to a gene: 9. The germline CDR1 and CDR2 sequences are DFQATT and SNEGSKA (reference sequence). CDR3: CSARGTGVLKAFF. CDR3 coding DNA: TGCAGTGCTAGGGGGACAGGAGTTCTAAAAGCTTTCTTT.

This chain connects TRBV27 to TRBJ2-1; possible D gene TRBD1, 6 bases. The CDR3 contains 15 residues. Germline lookup yields CDR1 MNHEY and CDR2 SMNVEV (reference sequence). The germline V and J ends were trimmed by 3 bases and 1 base, with 10 bases remaining between them. The CDR3 DNA sequence: TGTGCCAGCAGTTTGGGGACACTTTCCTACAATGAGCAGTTCTTC. Translated, it gives CASSLGTLSYNEQFF.

The J gene is TRBJ2-3, the V gene TRBV20-1; TRBD2 agrees at 12 bases. Germline CDR1 is DFQATT and CDR2 is SNEGSKA (reference sequence). The CDR3 runs to 17 residues. V gave up 6 bases and J gave up 0 bases; unmatched junction bases: 10. This chain's CDR3 is CSAPKLGLAGSTDTQYF. The DNA for the CDR3 is TGCAGTGCCCCAAAGTTAGGACTAGCGGGGAGCACAGATACGCAGTATTTT.

This clonotype came up a few times. The chain links TRBV4-3 to TRBJ2-5, with D possibly being TRBD1 (6 bases). Germline CDR1 LGHNA, CDR2 YSLEER. V shed 0 bases and J shed 4 bases, with 18 bases lying between them. The CDR3 has 17 amino acids. CDR3 sequence: CASSQDPGQARGETQYF. The CDR3 DNA reads as TGCGCCAGCAGCCAAGACCCGGGACAAGCTAGGGGAGAGACCCAGTACTTC.